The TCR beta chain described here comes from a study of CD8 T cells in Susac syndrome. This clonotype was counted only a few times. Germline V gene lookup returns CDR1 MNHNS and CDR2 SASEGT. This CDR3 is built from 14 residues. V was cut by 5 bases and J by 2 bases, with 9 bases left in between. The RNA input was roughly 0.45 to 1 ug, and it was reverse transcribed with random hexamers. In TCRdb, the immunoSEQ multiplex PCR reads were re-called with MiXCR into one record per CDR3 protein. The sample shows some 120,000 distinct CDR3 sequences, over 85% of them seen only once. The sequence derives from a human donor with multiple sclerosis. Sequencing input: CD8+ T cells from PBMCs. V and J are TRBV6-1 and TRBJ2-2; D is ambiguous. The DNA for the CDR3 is TGTGCCAGCAGTTTGTCCCCAAACACCGGGGAGCTGTTTTTT. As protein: CASSLSPNTGELFF.